The next 24 T cell receptor beta chains were all read from a single sample in a study of CD8+ T cells in alopecia areata. It was cDNA, reverse transcribed from extracted RNA, that served as the sequencing template. Produced via immunoSEQ multiplex PCR; TCRdb's table is partial and in-frame only. The profile shows about 150,000 clones, about two thirds of them singletons. Treatment in this sample: oral pan-JAK inhibitor, 5-10 mg twice daily. Source: CD4+ T cells sorted from blood, taken at week 4, from a patient treated with tofacitinib. These receptors were taken from a human donor with alopecia areata.

This clone was seen only once. The gene calls are TRBV6-5 and TRBJ2-2; 10 nucleotides agree with TRBD1. V shed 5 bases, J shed 4 bases, and the junction held 1 base outside the gene matches. This CDR3 is built from 14 residues. Per germline, CDR1 MNHEY and CDR2 SVGAGI. The CDR3 DNA reads as TGTGCCAGCAGTCGGACAGGGGGCACCGGGGAGCTGTTTTTT. Residues: CASSRTGGTGELFF.

This chain connects TRBV6-6 to TRBJ2-7; no clear D gene. The CDR3 extends over 11 amino acids. The germline gives CDR1 MNHNY, CDR2 SVGAGI (reference sequence). V was cut by 5 bases and J by 6 bases, with 8 bases left in between. CDR3 amino acids: CASSETREQYF. CDR3 DNA: TGTGCCAGCAGTGAGACCCGCGAGCAGTACTTC.

The chain links TRBV30 to TRBJ2-1; 10 nucleotides match TRBD2. The germline gives CDR1 GTSNPN, CDR2 SVGIG (reference sequence). Germline trimming cut 2 bases from V and 2 bases from J; bases unmatched to any gene: 0. This CDR3 is built from 14 residues. The CDR3 bases are TGTGCCTGGAGTAGCGGGGGGGCCTACAATGAGCAGTTCTTC. It specifies CAWSSGGAYNEQFF. The whole variable domain, remainder taken from reference TRBV30 and TRBJ2-1, is SQTIHQWPATLVQPVGSPLSLECTVEGTSNPNLYWYRQAAGRGLQLLFYSVGIGQISSEVPQNLSASRPQDRQFILSSKKLLLSDSGFYLCAWSSGGAYNEQFFGPGTRLTVL.

This rearrangement joins TRBV9 to TRBJ1-1; 7 bases match TRBD1. The V and J ends lost 2 bases and 4 bases, in that order; junction bases with no gene match: 8. The germline gives CDR1 SGDLS, CDR2 YYNGEE. This CDR3 is built from 15 residues. The CDR3 sequence is CASSVPQGGITEAFF. CDR3 sequence (DNA): TGTGCCAGCAGCGTCCCTCAAGGGGGCATCACTGAAGCTTTCTTT.

This clone was seen once. The chain is built from TRBV12-5 and TRBJ2-7, with D perhaps TRBD1 or TRBD2 (5 bases each). CDR1 is LGHNT, CDR2 FRNRAP, per germline. The CDR3 sequence is 14 residues long. Trimming removed 4 bases from V and 2 bases from J, with 12 bases in between. The CDR3 sequence: CASGSAGAAYEQYF. In DNA form, the CDR3 reads TGTGCTAGTGGTTCCGCCGGGGCAGCCTACGAGCAGTACTTC.

The chain is built from TRBV29-1 and TRBJ2-3, with a possible D match to TRBD1 (6 bases). The germline V gene encodes CDR1 SQVTM and CDR2 ANQGSEA. With 3 bases removed from V and 13 bases from J, the gap between germline ends came to 17 bases. The CDR3 has 12 residues. The CDR3 DNA follows: TGCAGCGTTGATTTATCTGGTCAGGGGAAGTATTTT. Translation: CSVDLSGQGKYF.

This sequence joins TRBV4-1 and TRBJ2-5; TRBD1 matches at 9 bases. CDR3 size: 19 residues. Germline V CDR1 and CDR2: MGHRA, YSYEKL. V dropped 0 bases and J dropped 4; count of bases not matched to a gene: 15. In DNA form, the CDR3 reads TGCGCCAGCAGCCAAGACCGGGCCCCCGGGACAGGGTCTCGAGAGACCCAGTACTTC. Translating gives CASSQDRAPGTGSRETQYF.

Only one count was recorded for this clone. The chain employs TRBV7-6 and TRBJ1-6; the match to TRBD1 covers 7 bases. V gave up 1 base and J gave up 7 bases; unmatched junction bases: 4. The CDR3 length is 15 residues. Germline lookup yields CDR1 SGHVS and CDR2 FNYEAQ. The CDR3 is CASSLGQGGNSPLHF. DNA for the CDR3: TGTGCCAGCAGCTTAGGCCAGGGGGGGAATTCACCCCTCCACTTT. The whole variable domain, filled in from reference TRBV7-6 and TRBJ1-6, reads GAGVSQSPRYKVTKRGQDVALRCDPISGHVSLYWYRQALGQGPEFLTYFNYEAQQDKSGLPNDRFSAERPEGSISTLTIQRTEQRDSAMYRCASSLGQGGNSPLHFGNGTRLTVT.

CDR3 nucleotide sequence: TGCGCCAGCAGCCCGGATGGTTTTGACTATGGCTACACCTTC. It is translated as CASSPDGFDYGYTF. The V call is TRBV5-1, the J call TRBJ1-2; D is unclear. Trimming removed 4 bases at V and 3 bases at J, with 13 bases between. Germline V gives CDR1 SGHRS, CDR2 YFSETQ. The CDR3 length is 14 residues.

Notes on this clone: Other DNA sequences within the sample encode an identical CDR3. The chain joins TRBV15 to TRBJ2-1, with D maybe TRBD2 (6 bases). V dropped 1 base and J dropped 6 bases, with 7 bases sitting between them. Germline V gene lookup returns CDR1 LNHNV and CDR2 YYDKDF (reference sequence). The CDR3 is 13 amino acids. The CDR3, as DNA: TGTGCCACCAGCAGAGGACTAGGCAATGAGCAGTTCTTC. Protein: CATSRGLGNEQFF.

The rearrangement uses TRBV18 and TRBJ2-2, with D possibly TRBD1 on 6 matching bases. Trimming removed 3 bases at V and 5 bases at J, with 10 bases between. Per germline, CDR1 KGHSH and CDR2 LQKENI. The length of the CDR3 is 14 residues. Here the CDR3 DNA reads TGTGCCAGCTCACCGGGACAAACTACCGGGGAGCTGTTTTTT. This gives the protein CASSPGQTTGELFF.

In its sample, this clone was seen a few times. The chain employs TRBV9 and TRBJ1-2; D might be TRBD1 (6 bases). The V and J ends lost 1 base and 2 bases respectively, with 15 bases between them. The CDR3 has 16 amino acids. Germline V gene sequence: CDR1 SGDLS, CDR2 YYNGEE. The CDR3 bases are TGTGCCAGCAGCGTACGAGGGGAAGGGGGGAACTATGGCTACACCTTC. The encoded protein is CASSVRGEGGNYGYTF.

The rearrangement links TRBV27 to TRBJ2-1; maybe TRBD2 (6 bases). Germline loops: CDR1 MNHEY, CDR2 SMNVEV (reference sequence). V was trimmed by 6 bases and J by 3 bases, leaving 18 bases between them. This CDR3 region has 16 residues. The CDR3 loop reads CASSPEGQNLYNEQFF. DNA of the CDR3: TGTGCCAGCAGCCCGGAGGGGCAAAATCTCTACAATGAGCAGTTCTTC.

This chain connects TRBV19 to TRBJ1-1, with 7 bases matching TRBD1. The CDR3 covers 15 residues. Germline V lookup: CDR1 LNHDA, CDR2 SQIVND (reference sequence). The ends lost 5 bases at V and 2 bases at J; junction bases unmatched: 8. Here the CDR3 DNA reads TGTGCCAGTAGTGTTCTTACAGGGGCCAACACTGAAGCTTTCTTT. It translates to CASSVLTGANTEAFF. Looking up the rest from reference TRBV19 and TRBJ1-1 gives the full variable domain: DGGITQSPKYLFRKEGQNVTLSCEQNLNHDAMYWYRQDPGQGLRLIYYSQIVNDFQKGDIAEGYSVSREKKESFPLTVTSAQKNPTAFYLCASSVLTGANTEAFFGQGTRLTVV.

The chain recombines TRBV29-1 with TRBJ2-3, with TRBD2 matching over 9 bases. The germline gives CDR1 SQVTM, CDR2 ANQGSEA. There are 15 residues in the CDR3. Trimming removed 1 base from V and 2 bases from J; junction bases left unmatched: 4. CDR3 loop: CSVEALAGFTDTQYF. The CDR3 region has the DNA TGCAGCGTTGAAGCCCTAGCGGGGTTCACAGATACGCAGTATTTT.

V is TRBV30 and J is TRBJ1-6; no clear D gene. Germline lookup yields CDR1 GTSNPN and CDR2 SVGIG (reference sequence). This CDR3 is built from 16 residues. The V end was cut by 0 bases, the J end by 0 bases, with 9 bases between. The CDR3 bases are TGTGCCTGGAGTGTTGGAGGGAGCTCCTATAATTCACCCCTCCACTTT. This sequence encodes CAWSVGGSSYNSPLHF.

The chain carries TRBV4-2 and TRBJ2-2; TRBD1 aligns across 10 bases. Losses at the gene ends were 4 bases for V and 4 bases for J; bases not matched to a gene: 6. Germline loops: CDR1 LGHNA, CDR2 YNFKEQ. The CDR3 totals 16 residues. Here the CDR3 DNA reads TGTGCCAGCAGCCCCGAGGGACAGGGGAGCACCGGGGAGCTGTTTTTT. Amino acid sequence: CASSPEGQGSTGELFF.

The V gene is TRBV5-1, the J gene TRBJ1-2, with 8 positions matching TRBD1. V dropped 4 bases and J dropped 6; count of bases not matched to a gene: 8. The germline gives CDR1 SGHRS, CDR2 YFSETQ. CDR3 length equals 14 residues. CDR3 residues: CASSTWDRWDGYTF. DNA of the CDR3: TGCGCCAGCAGCACTTGGGACAGGTGGGATGGCTACACCTTC. The whole variable domain, remainder taken from reference TRBV5-1 and TRBJ1-2, is KAGVTQTPRYLIKTRGQQVTLSCSPISGHRSVSWYQQTPGQGLQFLFEYFSETQRNKGNFPGRFSGRQFSNSRSEMNVSTLELGDSALYLCASSTWDRWDGYTFGSGTRLTVV.

With regard to this clone: Other DNA sequences within the sample encode an identical CDR3. The CDR3 sequence is CASSPGPTDTQYF. DNA of the CDR3: TGCGCCAGCAGCCCCGGACCGACAGATACGCAGTATTTT. V is TRBV5-1 and J is TRBJ2-3; D uncertain. This CDR3 has 13 amino acids. Trimming removed 4 bases from V and 3 bases from J, with 9 bases in between. The germline CDR1 and CDR2 sequences are SGHRS and YFSETQ.

This clone was picked up one time. V usage is TRBV15 and J usage is TRBJ2-7; 8 nucleotides align to TRBD1. The CDR3 has 16 amino acids. Germline V gene data show CDR1 as LNHNV and CDR2 as YYDKDF (reference sequence). Germline trimming cut 5 bases from V and 4 bases from J; bases unmatched to any gene: 13. DNA for the CDR3: TGTGCCACCAGCCCCCGAGGAGGACAGGGCTTGTACGAGCAGTACTTC. Translating gives CATSPRGGQGLYEQYF.

This clone was seen a few times. The gene calls are TRBV11-2 and TRBJ2-3; possibly TRBD1 or TRBD2 for D (5 bases each). CDR3 length: 18 residues. The V and J ends lost 5 bases and 0 bases respectively, with 21 bases between them. CDR1 is SGHAT and CDR2 is FQNNGV in the germline V gene. CDR3 sequence (DNA): TGTGCCAGCAGCCGGGTACTTCGTTCGAGGGGAAGCACAGATACGCAGTATTTT. This sequence encodes CASSRVLRSRGSTDTQYF.

V is TRBV14 and J is TRBJ1-6, with TRBD1 as a possible D gene (5 bases). The CDR3 length is 14 residues. Germline assignment: CDR1 SGHDN and CDR2 FVKESK. Trimming removed 1 base at V and 10 bases at J, with 11 bases between. The CDR3 protein is CASSQVETVSPLHF. As DNA, the CDR3 is TGTGCCAGCAGCCAAGTGGAGACAGTCTCACCCCTCCACTTT.

As concerns this clone: Different DNA sequences within this sample yield the same CDR3. The rearrangement joins TRBV29-1 to TRBJ2-7; the match to TRBD1 covers 7 bases. Germline V gives CDR1 SQVTM, CDR2 ANQGSEA. The CDR3 has 11 residues. Trimming removed 6 bases from V and 2 bases from J; junction bases left unmatched: 1. The CDR3: CSVTGAYEQYF. DNA for the CDR3: TGCAGCGTAACAGGGGCCTACGAGCAGTACTTC.

This clone has more than one count but fewer than ten. This chain links TRBV5-1 with TRBJ2-6; D is undetermined. V lost 5 bases, J lost 0 bases, and 9 bases lay in between. This CDR3 region has 15 residues. In germline, CDR1 is SGHRS, CDR2 YFSETQ. The CDR3 coding sequence is TGCGCCAGCAGGTACAGCACCTCTGGGGCCAACGTCCTGACTTTC. Encoded protein: CASRYSTSGANVLTF.